These 22 T cell receptor beta chains were all obtained from the same sample, sequenced in a study of shared clonotypes between healthy human individuals. TCRdb's table, derived via immunoSEQ multiplex PCR, lists solely in-frame clones and lacks some. The data show around 510,000 clones, with around 78% seen just once and around 12% held by the top ten. Sequencing was carried out using PBMCs. Receptors originate from a woman aged 40-49 years in good health. Some clones in this sample may be carry-over from other donors' samples.

This clone was seen ten or more times. The chain combines TRBV5-1 with TRBJ2-5, with TRBD1 matching 7 bases. V gave up 4 bases and J gave up 5 bases; unmatched junction bases: 11. Germline V gene data show CDR1 as SGHRS and CDR2 as YFSETQ. This CDR3 contains 15 residues. CDR3 nucleotide sequence: TGCGCCAGCAGCCCCCAACAGGGGTCTCTGGAGACCCAGTACTTC. Protein product: CASSPQQGSLETQYF. Full variable domain (missing parts from reference TRBV5-1 and TRBJ2-5): KAGVTQTPRYLIKTRGQQVTLSCSPISGHRSVSWYQQTPGQGLQFLFEYFSETQRNKGNFPGRFSGRQFSNSRSEMNVSTLELGDSALYLCASSPQQGSLETQYFGPGTRLLVL.

This chain uses TRBV18 with TRBJ1-1, with TRBD1 as a possible D gene (5 bases). V lost 7 bases to trimming and J lost 1 base, with 16 bases between them. Germline CDR1 and CDR2: KGHSH and LQKENI. The CDR3 has 15 residues. The CDR3 loop reads CASCGAGGRNTEAFF. CDR3 nucleotide sequence: TGTGCCAGCTGCGGAGCGGGGGGAAGGAACACTGAAGCTTTCTTT.

The rearrangement joins TRBV6-1 to TRBJ1-3; the D is unclear. The CDR3 spans 13 residues. Germline CDR1 and CDR2: MNHNS and SASEGT. Trimming shortened V by 1 base and J by 4 bases, and 5 bases separated the two germline ends. CDR3 loop: CASSEGGGNTIYF. The CDR3 nucleotides are TGTGCCAGCAGTGAAGGAGGGGGAAACACCATATATTTT.

At least ten counts were recorded for this clone. CDR3 coding DNA: TGTGCCAGCAGCTTTTATGATGGGACTGAAGCTTTCTTT. This encodes CASSFYDGTEAFF. This chain joins TRBV7-2 and TRBJ1-1; no reliable D call. V lost 3 bases and J 5 bases, leaving 10 bases between the germline ends. CDR1 is SGHTA and CDR2 is FQGNSA in the germline V gene. The CDR3 is made up of 13 amino acids.

With regard to this clone: Within the sample, other DNA sequences also encode this same CDR3. The V call is TRBV4-2, the J call TRBJ2-1, with 7 nucleotides matching TRBD2. V was pared by 1 base and J by 0 bases, with 3 bases of the junction left unmatched. The CDR3 totals 16 residues. The germline V gene has CDR1 LGHNA and CDR2 YNFKEQ. The CDR3 reads CASSQAASGSYNEQFF. The CDR3 bases are TGTGCCAGCAGCCAAGCCGCTAGCGGCTCCTACAATGAGCAGTTCTTC.

J is TRBJ1-4 and V is TRBV7-9; D is ambiguous. The V gene's germline CDR1 is SEHNR and CDR2 FQNEAQ (reference sequence). The CDR3 is 16 amino acids. V lost 4 bases to trimming and J lost 0 bases, with 12 bases between them. DNA of the CDR3: TGTGCCAGCAGCTACCTCGGCGGGCCAACTAATGAAAAACTGTTTTTT. Residues: CASSYLGGPTNEKLFF. The whole variable domain, remainder taken from reference TRBV7-9 and TRBJ1-4, is DTGVSQNPRHKITKRGQNVTFRCDPISEHNRLYWYRQTLGQGPEFLTYFQNEAQLEKSRLLSDRFSAERPKGSFSTLEIQRTEQGDSAMYLCASSYLGGPTNEKLFFGSGTQLSVL.

This clone appeared once. The rearrangement links TRBV11-2 to TRBJ1-1, with D perhaps matching TRBD1 (5 bases). The germline CDR1 and CDR2 sequences are SGHAT and FQNNGV. V shed 4 bases and J shed 4 bases, with 19 bases lying between them. The CDR3 covers 16 residues. The CDR3: CASSSVMRGWGTEAFF. In nucleotides, the CDR3 is TGTGCCAGCAGCTCCGTCATGAGGGGATGGGGCACTGAAGCTTTCTTT.

This clone was observed a handful of times. V usage is TRBV6-5 and J usage is TRBJ2-7; TRBD2 agrees at 8 bases. CDR3 length: 15 amino acids. J gave up 2 bases and V 2 bases, and 5 bases lay outside the gene matches. From germline, CDR1 is MNHEY and CDR2 SVGAGI. The CDR3: CASSYGGRTPYEQYF. CDR3 bases: TGTGCCAGCAGTTACGGCGGGAGGACGCCCTACGAGCAGTACTTC.

This clone was picked up many times. The chain uses TRBV27 and TRBJ1-1; TRBD1 matches at 7 bases. V lost 2 bases to trimming and J lost 3 bases; unmatched junction nucleotides: 6. The CDR3 is 15 residues long. CDR1 and CDR2 from the germline V gene are MNHEY and SMNVEV (reference sequence). In DNA, the CDR3 is TGTGCCAGCAGTTTAACCGGGACAGCATACACTGAAGCTTTCTTT. This codes for CASSLTGTAYTEAFF.

The rearrangement links TRBV28 to TRBJ2-7; D tentatively fits TRBD1 or TRBD2 (5 bases each). Trimming shortened V by 5 bases and J by 9 bases, and 11 bases separated the two germline ends. Germline CDR1 and CDR2: MDHEN and SYDVKM. This CDR3 spans 11 amino acids. The chain's CDR3 is CASSGVGVQYF. DNA for the CDR3: TGTGCCAGCAGTGGGGTGGGGGTGCAGTACTTC. Filled out from reference TRBV28 and TRBJ2-7, the complete variable domain reads DVKVTQSSRYLVKRTGEKVFLECVQDMDHENMFWYRQDPGLGLRLIYFSYDVKMKEKGDIPEGYSVSREKKERFSLILESASTNQTSMYLCASSGVGVQYFGPGTRLTVT.

The chain joins TRBV5-1 to TRBJ1-2, with 7 bases aligning to TRBD1. V shed 4 bases, J shed 3 bases, and the junction held 3 bases outside the gene matches. The CDR3 sequence is 13 residues long. Germline CDR1 is SGHRS and CDR2 is YFSETQ. CDR3 nucleotide sequence: TGCGCCAGCAGCGGTCAGGGGGACTATGGCTACACCTTC. Amino acids: CASSGQGDYGYTF.

The V call is TRBV7-2, the J call TRBJ1-2, with a possible D match to TRBD1 (6 bases). From germline, CDR1 is SGHTA and CDR2 FQGNSA. V gave up 5 bases and J gave up 4 bases, with 14 bases separating them. There are 14 residues in the CDR3. CDR3 coding DNA: TGTGCCAGCAGCCCCTTGGGGGGCCTCTATGGCTACACCTTC. Its translation is CASSPLGGLYGYTF. The whole variable domain, remainder taken from reference TRBV7-2 and TRBJ1-2, is GAGVSQSPSNKVTEKGKDVELRCDPISGHTALYWYRQSLGQGLEFLIYFQGNSAPDKSGLPSDRFSAERTGGSVSTLTIQRTQQEDSAVYLCASSPLGGLYGYTFGSGTRLTVV.

V is TRBV5-4 and J is TRBJ2-3, with TRBD2 matching 7 bases. The J segment lost 5 bases and the V segment lost 2 bases, leaving 5 bases of the junction unmatched. The CDR3 length is 14 residues. Germline assignment: CDR1 SGHNT and CDR2 YYREEE (reference sequence). This CDR3 is CASSLGLVLDTQYF. CDR3 DNA sequence: TGTGCCAGCAGCTTAGGACTAGTGTTAGATACGCAGTATTTT.

Regarding this clone: This CDR3 is also generated by other DNA sequences in the sample. The chain combines TRBV7-2 with TRBJ2-7; 9 nucleotides match TRBD1. Germline V gene lookup returns CDR1 SGHTA and CDR2 FQGNSA. The CDR3 extends over 14 amino acids. Germline trimming cut 3 bases from V and 2 bases from J; bases unmatched to any gene: 2. The CDR3, as DNA: TGTGCCAGCAGCTTGGGACAGGGAACCTACGAGCAGTACTTC. Translated: CASSLGQGTYEQYF.

This clone showed up just a few times. This chain joins TRBV2 and TRBJ1-5; no clear D. Germline V CDR1 and CDR2: SNHLY, FYNNEI. V was cut by 0 bases and J by 9 bases, with 6 bases left in between. The CDR3 sequence is 12 residues long. The CDR3: CASSEAGRPQHF. Written as DNA, the CDR3 is TGTGCCAGCAGTGAAGCGGGTCGGCCCCAGCATTTT.

Details on this clone: A far more abundant clone sits one base away, making this likely a read error. This sequence joins TRBV25-1 and TRBJ2-1, with D perhaps matching TRBD1 (6 bases). The CDR3 sequence is 16 residues long. CDR1 is MGHDK and CDR2 is SYGVNS in the germline V gene. Here the CDR3 reads CASGEHRDQTYNEQFF. The CDR3 coding sequence is TGTGCCAGCGGTGAACACAGGGACCAAACGTACAATGAGCAGTTCTTC.

There are many counts of this clone. Distinct nucleotide sequences in the sample also encode this CDR3. This chain uses TRBV9 with TRBJ2-1; D remains ambiguous. This CDR3 has 13 amino acids. The V gene lost 0 bases and the J gene lost 5 bases, with 6 bases spanning the gap. The germline gives CDR1 SGDLS, CDR2 YYNGEE. The CDR3 protein is CASSVGANNEQFF. The CDR3 DNA reads as TGTGCCAGCAGCGTAGGGGCAAACAATGAGCAGTTCTTC. The variable domain in full, completed from reference TRBV9 and TRBJ2-1, reads DSGVTQTPKHLITATGQRVTLRCSPRSGDLSVYWYQQSLDQGLQFLIQYYNGEERAKGNILERFSAQQFPDLHSELNLSSLELGDSALYFCASSVGANNEQFFGPGTRLTVL.

This clone was detected once. CDR3 in DNA: TGCAGCGTTGAAGCTCTTACAACTAATGAAAAACTGTTTTTT. It encodes CSVEALTTNEKLFF. The rearrangement uses TRBV29-1 and TRBJ1-4, with no clear D. V was cut by 1 base and J by 0 bases, with 6 bases left in between. The CDR3 is made up of 14 amino acids. From germline, CDR1 is SQVTM and CDR2 ANQGSEA.

V and J are TRBV29-1 and TRBJ2-3; D ambiguous. Germline V gene sequence: CDR1 SQVTM, CDR2 ANQGSEA. The V and J ends lost 4 bases and 2 bases respectively, with 10 bases between them. The CDR3 runs to 13 residues. The CDR3 DNA reads TGCAGCGTTGCGCTTTCGGCCACAGATACGCAGTATTTT. This gives the protein CSVALSATDTQYF.

The chain couples TRBV11-2 to TRBJ2-5, with D perhaps TRBD2 (6 bases). Germline V gene data show CDR1 as SGHAT and CDR2 as FQNNGV. Trimming removed 1 base from V and 3 bases from J, with 12 bases in between. The CDR3 has 15 residues. The CDR3 DNA follows: TGTGCCAGCAGCTTAGTCTCTAGCGACAAAGAGACCCAGTACTTC. This encodes CASSLVSSDKETQYF.

To note about this clone: This same CDR3 is encoded by further DNA sequences in the sample. The V call is TRBV5-1, the J call TRBJ2-5; 11 nucleotides agree with TRBD2. J lost 4 bases, V lost 2 bases, and 1 base had no gene match. The CDR3 covers 14 residues. The V gene's germline CDR1 is SGHRS and CDR2 YFSETQ. CDR3: CASSLGTSGETQYF. DNA of the CDR3: TGCGCCAGCAGCTTAGGGACTAGCGGAGAGACCCAGTACTTC.

V and J are TRBV18 and TRBJ1-1; tentatively, D is TRBD1 (5 bases). Germline V gene lookup returns CDR1 KGHSH and CDR2 LQKENI. The germline V and J ends were trimmed by 1 base and 1 base, with 10 bases remaining between them. CDR3 length: 15 residues. The CDR3 DNA is TGTGCCAGCTCACCACTCGTGGGGCAGAACACTGAAGCTTTCTTT. Protein sequence: CASSPLVGQNTEAFF.